This T cell receptor (beta chain) was observed in a study of spatial heterogeneity in lung cancer. Time point in this sample: sample taken at primary tumor resection. Extraction of whole RNA from tumor, nontumor lung or frozen PBMC preceded unsorted sequencing. Deletions cut 6 bases from V and 0 bases from J, with 17 bases between. Looked up from germline, CDR1 is SNHLY and CDR2 is FYNNEI. CDR3 length: 16 residues. Each molecule of TCR cDNA was tagged with one unique molecular identifier. TCRdb reanalysed the 5' RACE reads using MiXCR and keeps one entry per CDR3 protein. The table includes 85,000 to 100,000 distinct CDR3 sequences, about 12% detected once.

The chain combines TRBV2 with TRBJ2-5; no clear D gene. The receptor's source is a male donor with early-stage non-small cell lung cancer. This material consisted of PBMCs, taken at surgery. DNA for the CDR3: TGTGCCAGCAGGATCAAAAAGGCCCCGTACCAAGAGACCCAGTACTTC. Translating gives CASRIKKAPYQETQYF.